This note documents a single T cell receptor (beta chain) sequence. Its antigen is still unknown. Qualities for individual bases were not recorded, and no much larger clone is one base off. Whole blood was collected in K2EDTA tubes by collaborating institutions according to the institutions' own protocols. For TCRbeta analysis, collaborator samples were shipped as frozen whole blood, as isolated PBMCs, or as DNA extracted from either sample type. Spanning cysteine to phenylalanine, the CDR3 consists of 16 amino acids. Just the 48-base CDR3 DNA is kept, in frame starting at base 1. From V the trimming removes 0 bases and from J it removes 1 base, while the gene matches leave 6 bases of the junction unaccounted for. CDR1 SGHRS and CDR2 YFSETQ are derived from the germline V gene. The source of the sample is a study of blood T cell repertoires in COVID-19 (dated by TCRdb to the early 2020s). Broadly, across the study: Samples covering the acute and convalescent phases of COVID-19 were provided by collaborators in the United States, Italy and Spain. The material from the prospective study consisted of cDNA or gDNA derived from T cells, B-cell-depleted T cells, or PBMCs. The dataset comprised deeply sampled blood TCRbeta repertoires from subjects exposed to, actively infected with, or recovered from COVID-19. A freely available public database, intended as a resource for researchers studying the immune response to SARS-CoV-2, is where the repertoires were released. The samples were drawn from the first 160 participants of the ongoing ImmuneRACE study and from roughly 1,300 subjects provided by 6 global collaborators. Sample metadata almost always included a de-identified subject ID, COVID-19 status, age in years and sex. Where available, HLA class I and class II types were taken from metadata supplied by the sample provider and were not determined by assay-based typing. General study outcomes and caveats: The quantity of clinical and demographic metadata differed by source and by participant and was supplied without curation.

The immunoSEQ Assay, a bias-controlled multiplex PCR, was used to amplify TCRbeta CDR3 regions from genomic DNA. Per the original workflow: Within the assay, amplification of reference gene primers was used to estimate how many nucleated cells each sample contained. Sequence reads were collapsed and filtered to measure the absolute abundance of every unique TCRbeta CDR3 rearrangement. Productive Simpson clonality was computed per sample as the square root of Simpson's diversity index over productive rearrangements. Not all clones reach the TCRdb copy of this immuneACCESS table, which keeps in-frame sequences only. Checked studies attribute under half of the gap to unresolved V genes and leave the rest unexplained. V, J and clone size were drawn from that table, and D and trimming were deduced from the DNA. The sample table holds about 250,000 clones, of which 70% to 90% were seen once. The ten largest clones represent 5% to 8% of the sample.

The V gene is TRBV5-1 and the J gene is TRBJ1-1, with 7 bases matching TRBD1. Input material: peripheral blood. The clonotype comes from a woman aged 55-70 years with active or convalescent COVID-19. The CDR3 region reads CASSLDPTGPNTEAFF. In nucleotides, the sequence is TGCGCCAGCAGCTTGGATCCGACAGGGCCGAACACTGAAGCTTTCTTT.